The 28 T cell receptor beta chains below come from one sample, sequenced in a study of control samples from healthy donors and cancer patients. Using immunoSEQ multiplex PCR, the repertoire was profiled, and TCRdb retains in-frame clones only, with some absent. The data contain approximately 140,000 clones, about 90% of them singletons. Sample: blood. All receptors come from a man younger than 35 in good health.

The V and J genes are TRBV9 and TRBJ2-7; TRBD2 is a possible D gene (5 bases). Deletions cut 0 bases from V and 4 bases from J, with 14 bases between. Germline V lookup: CDR1 SGDLS, CDR2 YYNGEE. There are 15 residues in the CDR3. CDR3 DNA sequence: TGTGCCAGCAGCGTAGTACCCGGGGAAAGGTACGAGCAGTACTTC. Its protein product is CASSVVPGERYEQYF.

The V gene is TRBV4-1, the J gene TRBJ2-1; TRBD2 aligns across 9 bases. Germline-derived CDR1 and CDR2 are MGHRA and YSYEKL. After removal of 1 base from V and 4 bases from J, the junction contained 8 bases not matched to a gene. The CDR3 contains 17 residues. The CDR3 loop is CASSQVYGLAMYNEQFF. CDR3 bases: TGCGCCAGCAGCCAAGTATACGGACTAGCGATGTACAATGAGCAGTTCTTC.

The table lists this clone with a few counts. The V gene is TRBV5-1, the J gene TRBJ2-7; D gene ambiguous. Germline V gene data show CDR1 as SGHRS and CDR2 as YFSETQ. This CDR3 comprises 11 residues. V was cut by 0 bases and J by 5 bases, with 3 bases left in between. The CDR3 nucleotides are TGCGCCAGCAGCTTGGTAGACGAGCAGTACTTC. Translation gives CASSLVDEQYF.

This chain links TRBV30 with TRBJ1-1, with 8 bases fitting TRBD1. The ends lost 0 bases at V and 7 bases at J; junction bases unmatched: 1. Germline values: CDR1 GTSNPN, CDR2 SVGIG (reference sequence). The CDR3 has 12 residues. In DNA, the CDR3 is TGTGCCTGGAGTGTACAGGGGGATGAAGCTTTCTTT. The encoded protein is CAWSVQGDEAFF.

The chain links TRBV6-1 to TRBJ2-7; D is perhaps TRBD2 (6 bases). CDR3 length: 16 amino acids. The germline V gene has CDR1 MNHNS and CDR2 SASEGT. Trimming removed 4 bases at V and 3 bases at J, with 19 bases between. The CDR3 DNA is TGTGCCAGCAGTGCCCGGGCGTGGGCGGGACGCTACGAGCAGTACTTC. Encoded protein: CASSARAWAGRYEQYF.

The chain joins TRBV3-1 (or the pseudogene TRBV3-2) to TRBJ2-5; unclear D gene. The CDR3 extends over 14 amino acids. Between the trimmed V and J ends, which lost 4 bases and 7 bases, there was a span of 16 bases. CDR1 and CDR2 from the germline V gene are LGHDT and YNNKEL (reference sequence). The CDR3 DNA follows: TGTGCCAGCAGCCCTGAACACCATTGGGGGACCCAGTACTTC. Its protein is CASSPEHHWGTQYF.

The chain employs TRBV4-3 and TRBJ1-1; D is possibly TRBD1 (6 bases). Germline loops: CDR1 LGHNA, CDR2 YSLEER. This CDR3 has 14 amino acids. V was trimmed by 0 bases and J by 11 bases, leaving 16 bases between them. The CDR3 loop is CASSQDRRGAFAFF. The DNA for the CDR3 is TGCGCCAGCAGCCAAGATAGGCGGGGGGCCTTCGCTTTCTTT.

V and J are TRBV3-1 (or the pseudogene TRBV3-2) and TRBJ1-5; perhaps TRBD1 as D (5 bases). Germline V CDR1 and CDR2: LGHDT, YNNKEL (reference sequence). V gave up 0 bases and J gave up 10 bases, with 13 bases separating them. This CDR3 contains 14 residues. The CDR3 nucleotides read TGTGCCAGCAGCCAAGACGCAGGGCGGCGACCCCAGCATTTT. Translated, it gives CASSQDAGRRPQHF.

This sequence joins TRBV5-1 and TRBJ2-3; TRBD1 agrees at 9 bases. The CDR3 is 16 amino acids. Unmatched junction bases numbered 6, after V lost 0 bases and J lost 4 bases. CDR1 and CDR2 (germline): SGHRS, YFSETQ. The CDR3 region is CASSLGADRGPDTQYF. CDR3 nucleotides: TGCGCCAGCAGCTTGGGGGCGGACAGGGGCCCAGATACGCAGTATTTT.

The CDR3 loop reads CASSQDETGGTQYF. The CDR3 coding sequence is TGTGCCAGCAGCCAAGATGAGACGGGGGGGACCCAGTACTTC. This sequence joins TRBV3-1 (or the pseudogene TRBV3-2) and TRBJ2-5, with 7 bases identical to TRBD2. This CDR3 has 14 amino acids. Per germline, CDR1 LGHDT and CDR2 YNNKEL (reference sequence). After removal of 0 bases from V and 7 bases from J, the junction contained 5 bases not matched to a gene.

J is TRBJ2-3 and V is TRBV19, with a possible D match to TRBD2 (6 bases). CDR3 length: 15 residues. In germline, CDR1 is LNHDA, CDR2 SQIVND (reference sequence). The V gene lost 7 bases and the J gene lost 3 bases, with 17 bases spanning the gap. CDR3 sequence: CASNPSGVRTDTQYF. Written as DNA, the CDR3 is TGTGCCAGTAACCCCTCGGGGGTTCGGACAGATACGCAGTATTTT.

The chain couples TRBV18 to TRBJ2-7; perhaps TRBD2 as D (5 bases). V shed 3 bases and J shed 3 bases, with 6 bases lying between them. The germline V gene has CDR1 KGHSH and CDR2 LQKENI. This CDR3 has 12 residues. Here the CDR3 DNA reads TGTGCCAGCTCACCCGGGGACTACGAGCAGTACTTC. Protein: CASSPGDYEQYF. Full variable domain (outside the CDR3, taken from reference TRBV18 and TRBJ2-7): NAGVMQNPRHLVRRRGQEARLRCSPMKGHSHVYWYRQLPEEGLKFMVYLQKENIIDESGMPKERFSAEFPKEGPSILRIQQVVRGDSAAYFCASSPGDYEQYFGPGTRLTVT.

In the case of this clone: Other DNA sequences within the sample encode an identical CDR3. The CDR3 sequence is CASSLGAGPSYEQYF. In nucleotides, the CDR3 is TGTGCCAGCAGCTTAGGGGCAGGGCCCTCCTACGAGCAGTACTTC. The chain combines TRBV7-7 with TRBJ2-7, with a tentative D call TRBD1 (5 bases). V shed 1 base and J shed 0 bases, with 10 bases lying between them. This CDR3 is 15 amino acids long. Germline CDR1 reads SSHAT; CDR2 reads FNYEAQ (reference sequence).

This sequence joins TRBV19 and TRBJ2-7; D might be TRBD1 (6 bases). The CDR3 runs 12 residues. CDR1 is LNHDA and CDR2 is SQIVND in the germline V gene (reference sequence). Trimming removed 6 bases at V and 3 bases at J, with 9 bases between. The CDR3, as DNA: TGTGCCAGTAGCTCGGACAGCTACGAGCAGTACTTC. Translating gives CASSSDSYEQYF.

V usage is TRBV2 and J usage is TRBJ1-2; 7 nucleotides match TRBD1. This CDR3 comprises 14 residues. The germline CDR1 and CDR2 sequences are SNHLY and FYNNEI. The junction had 2 bases not matched to a gene; V was cut back by 2 bases and J by 2 bases. The CDR3 DNA reads as TGTGCCAGCAGTGAAAACAGGGGCAACTATGGCTACACCTTC. It is translated as CASSENRGNYGYTF.

This chain uses TRBV11-2 with TRBJ2-5; D call uncertain. Looked up from germline, CDR1 is SGHAT and CDR2 is FQNNGV. This CDR3 comprises 13 residues. The germline V and J ends were trimmed by 1 base and 2 bases, with 5 bases remaining between them. CDR3 DNA: TGTGCCAGCAGCTTAGTCGTACAAGAGACCCAGTACTTC. Its protein product is CASSLVVQETQYF.

V usage is TRBV5-1 and J usage is TRBJ1-5; D gene unclear. V was shortened by 0 bases and J by 2 bases, with 9 bases between the two germline ends. CDR3 size: 15 residues. The germline V gene has CDR1 SGHRS and CDR2 YFSETQ. The CDR3 reads CASSLAGSGNQPQHF. The CDR3 nucleotides read TGCGCCAGCAGCTTGGCTGGGTCGGGCAATCAGCCCCAGCATTTT.

The chain combines TRBV24-1 with TRBJ1-6; possible D gene TRBD1, 6 bases. CDR1 and CDR2 from the germline V gene are KGHDR and SFDVKD. The CDR3 is made up of 17 amino acids. Trimming removed 9 bases from V and 1 base from J, with 18 bases in between. The CDR3 coding sequence is TGTGCCACCTCCCGGGGGGCCCTGAGATCCTATAATTCACCCCTCCACTTT. Encoded protein: CATSRGALRSYNSPLHF.

The chain carries TRBV5-1 and TRBJ2-3; 12 positions agree with TRBD2. Germline V lookup: CDR1 SGHRS, CDR2 YFSETQ. CDR3 size: 16 residues. V shed 4 bases, J shed 5 bases, and the junction held 8 bases outside the gene matches. This CDR3 reads CASSRRASGGEDTQYF. The CDR3 DNA reads as TGCGCCAGCAGCCGACGTGCTAGCGGGGGGGAAGATACGCAGTATTTT.

V gene TRBV4-1 combines with J gene TRBJ1-3; D gene uncertain. V dropped 3 bases and J dropped 0 bases, with 6 bases sitting between them. CDR1 MGHRA and CDR2 YSYEKL come from the germline V gene. This CDR3 spans 14 amino acids. CDR3 sequence reads: CASSQTYSGNTIYF. In DNA, the CDR3 is TGCGCCAGCAGCCAGACATACTCTGGAAACACCATATATTTT.

This clone appeared a few times. Here the CDR3 DNA reads TGTGCCACCAGTCCCAGGGGGGGCGGACCCTCCTACAATGAGCAGTTCTTC. The encoded protein is CATSPRGGGPSYNEQFF. The chain uses TRBV24-1 and TRBJ2-1, with D perhaps given as TRBD1 or TRBD2 (7 bases each). Germline V gene sequence: CDR1 KGHDR, CDR2 SFDVKD. This CDR3 contains 17 residues. The V gene lost 6 bases and the J gene lost 0 bases, with 17 bases spanning the gap.

V is TRBV27 and J is TRBJ2-7; no reliable D call. CDR1 is MNHEY and CDR2 is SMNVEV in the germline V gene (reference sequence). The CDR3 spans 14 residues. V was trimmed by 7 bases and J by 0 bases, leaving 13 bases between them. CDR3 amino acids: CASKDWSHSYEQYF. CDR3 DNA: TGTGCCAGCAAGGATTGGTCCCACTCCTACGAGCAGTACTTC.

This rearrangement joins TRBV10-3 to TRBJ1-3; 8 bases are a match to TRBD1. V was pared by 3 bases and J by 1 base, with 5 bases of the junction left unmatched. Looked up from germline, CDR1 is ENHRY and CDR2 is SYGVKD. This CDR3 is 16 amino acids long. The CDR3 coding sequence is TGTGCCATCAGTGAACCTGACAGGGGATCTGGAAACACCATATATTTT. It is translated as CAISEPDRGSGNTIYF.

This clone was seen once. J is TRBJ1-5 and V is TRBV7-2; no reliable D call. Trimming removed 1 base at V and 6 bases at J, with 7 bases between. Germline V gene sequence: CDR1 SGHTA, CDR2 FQGNSA. The CDR3 has 13 amino acids. DNA for the CDR3: TGTGCCAGCAGCTTAGGGACGCGTCAGCCCCAGCATTTT. Residues: CASSLGTRQPQHF.

This clone was found once. The rearrangement links TRBV5-3 to TRBJ1-3, with D unresolved. TRBV5-3 is placed among ORFs of uncertain function. The CDR3 spans 17 residues. The V and J ends lost 4 bases and 4 bases respectively, with 21 bases between them. The CDR3, as DNA: TGTGCCAGAAGCCTATATACGGACGGGCAAATCGGAAACACCATATATTTT. Translating gives CARSLYTDGQIGNTIYF.

The chain carries TRBV7-9 and TRBJ1-1; no reliable D call. From germline, CDR1 is SEHNR and CDR2 FQNEAQ (reference sequence). The CDR3 runs to 13 residues. V was clipped by 2 bases and J by 2 bases, with 6 bases between them. The CDR3 DNA is TGTGCCAGCAGCTTATCGAGAAACACTGAAGCTTTCTTT. Protein sequence: CASSLSRNTEAFF.

This clone has only one observation. The V and J genes are TRBV5-1 and TRBJ1-1, with a tentative D call TRBD1 (5 bases). Germline CDR1 and CDR2: SGHRS and YFSETQ. Trimming shortened V by 0 bases and J by 4 bases, and 10 bases separated the two germline ends. This CDR3 is 14 amino acids long. The CDR3 is CASSLESRGTEAFF. The CDR3 DNA is TGCGCCAGCAGCTTGGAAAGTAGGGGCACTGAAGCTTTCTTT.

The chain combines TRBV15 with TRBJ2-1; 7 bases line up with TRBD2. V dropped 6 bases and J dropped 3; count of bases not matched to a gene: 11. Germline V lookup: CDR1 LNHNV, CDR2 YYDKDF (reference sequence). The CDR3 loop spans 16 amino acids. CDR3 coding DNA: TGTGCCACCAGGGGGAGCGGGGCAGGGATCTACAATGAGCAGTTCTTC. Its translation is CATRGSGAGIYNEQFF.